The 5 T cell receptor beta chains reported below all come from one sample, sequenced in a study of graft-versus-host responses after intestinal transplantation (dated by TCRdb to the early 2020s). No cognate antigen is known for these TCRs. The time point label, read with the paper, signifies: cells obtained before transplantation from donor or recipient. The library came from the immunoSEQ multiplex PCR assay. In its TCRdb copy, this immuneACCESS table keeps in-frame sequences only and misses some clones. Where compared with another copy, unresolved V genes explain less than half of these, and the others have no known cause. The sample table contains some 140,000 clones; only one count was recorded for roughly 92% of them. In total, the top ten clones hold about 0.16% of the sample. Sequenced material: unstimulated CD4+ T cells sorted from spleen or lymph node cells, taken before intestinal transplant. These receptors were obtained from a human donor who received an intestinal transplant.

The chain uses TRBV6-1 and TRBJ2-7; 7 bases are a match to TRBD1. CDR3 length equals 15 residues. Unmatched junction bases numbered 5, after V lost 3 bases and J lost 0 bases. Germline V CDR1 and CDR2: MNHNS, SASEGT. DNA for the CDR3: TGTGCCAGCAGTGATCCGGGACAGTTCTCCTACGAGCAGTACTTC. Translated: CASSDPGQFSYEQYF.

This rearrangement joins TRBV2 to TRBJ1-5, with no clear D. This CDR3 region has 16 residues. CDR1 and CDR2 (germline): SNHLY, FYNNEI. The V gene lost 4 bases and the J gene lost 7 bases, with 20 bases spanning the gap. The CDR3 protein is CASSGRTRAPPQPQHF. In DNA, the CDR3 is TGTGCCAGCAGTGGCCGGACGCGGGCCCCTCCCCAGCCCCAGCATTTT. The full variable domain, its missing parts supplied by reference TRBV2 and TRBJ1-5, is EPEVTQTPSHQVTQMGQEVILRCVPISNHLYFYWYRQILGQKVEFLVSFYNNEISEKSEIFDDQFSVERPDGSNFTLKIRSTKLEDSAMYFCASSGRTRAPPQPQHFGDGTRLSIL.

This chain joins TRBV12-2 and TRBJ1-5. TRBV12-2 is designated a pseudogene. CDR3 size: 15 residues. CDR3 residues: CASRSRDGSNQPQHF. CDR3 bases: TGTGCAAGTCGCTCCCGGGACGGTAGCAATCAGCCCCAGCATTTT.

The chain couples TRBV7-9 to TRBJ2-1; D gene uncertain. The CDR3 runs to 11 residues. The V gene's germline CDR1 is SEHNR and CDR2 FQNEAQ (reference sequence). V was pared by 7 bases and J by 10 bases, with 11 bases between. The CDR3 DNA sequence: TGTGCCAGCAACCCTCATGTGGAGCAGTTCTTC. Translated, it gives CASNPHVEQFF.

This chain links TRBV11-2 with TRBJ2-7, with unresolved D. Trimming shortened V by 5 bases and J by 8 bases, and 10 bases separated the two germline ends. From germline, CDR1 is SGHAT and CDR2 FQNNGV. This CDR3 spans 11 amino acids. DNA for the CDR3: TGTGCCAGCAGCGACGTGAGGAAGCAGTACTTC. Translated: CASSDVRKQYF.